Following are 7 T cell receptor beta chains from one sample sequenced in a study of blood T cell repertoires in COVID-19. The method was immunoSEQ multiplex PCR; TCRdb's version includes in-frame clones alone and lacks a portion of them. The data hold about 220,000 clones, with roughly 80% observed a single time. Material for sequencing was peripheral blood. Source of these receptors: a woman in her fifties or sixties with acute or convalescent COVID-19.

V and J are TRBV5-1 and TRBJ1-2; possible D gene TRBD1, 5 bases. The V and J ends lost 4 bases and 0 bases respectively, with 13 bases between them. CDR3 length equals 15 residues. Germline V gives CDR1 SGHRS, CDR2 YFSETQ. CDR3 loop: CASSETASPNYGYTF. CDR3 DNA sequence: TGCGCCAGCAGCGAGACAGCGTCACCTAACTATGGCTACACCTTC.

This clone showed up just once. Here the CDR3 reads CASSLTSGGATDTQYF. Here the CDR3 DNA reads TGTGCCAGCAGCCTGACTAGCGGGGGGGCCACAGATACGCAGTATTTT. The genes are TRBV7-2 and TRBJ2-3; 14 bases map to TRBD2. V dropped 5 bases and J dropped 2; count of bases not matched to a gene: 3. The CDR3 has 16 residues. Germline V gives CDR1 SGHTA, CDR2 FQGNSA.

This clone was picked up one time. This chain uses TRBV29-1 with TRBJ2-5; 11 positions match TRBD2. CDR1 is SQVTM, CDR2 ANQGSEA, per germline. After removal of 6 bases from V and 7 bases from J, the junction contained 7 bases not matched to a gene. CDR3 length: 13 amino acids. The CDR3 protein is CSVGLADQGTQYF. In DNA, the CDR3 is TGCAGCGTGGGACTAGCGGATCAGGGGACCCAGTACTTC.

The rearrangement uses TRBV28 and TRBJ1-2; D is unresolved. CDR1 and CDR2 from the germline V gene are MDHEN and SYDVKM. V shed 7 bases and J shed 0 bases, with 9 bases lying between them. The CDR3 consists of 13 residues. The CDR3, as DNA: TGTGCCAGCACGCAGGCCTCTAACTATGGCTACACCTTC. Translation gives CASTQASNYGYTF.

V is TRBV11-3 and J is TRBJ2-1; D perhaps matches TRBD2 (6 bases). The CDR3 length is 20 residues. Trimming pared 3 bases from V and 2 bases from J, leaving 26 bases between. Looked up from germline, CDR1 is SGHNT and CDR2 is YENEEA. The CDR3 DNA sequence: TGTGCCAGCAGCTTGTACCCTCGGGGTGCTAGGAGGGCCACCTACAATGAGCAGTTCTTC. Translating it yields CASSLYPRGARRATYNEQFF.

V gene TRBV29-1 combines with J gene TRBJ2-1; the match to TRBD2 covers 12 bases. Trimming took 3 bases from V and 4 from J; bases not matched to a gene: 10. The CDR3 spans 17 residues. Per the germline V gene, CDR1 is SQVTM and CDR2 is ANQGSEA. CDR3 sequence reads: CSVDATRTSGTYNEQFF. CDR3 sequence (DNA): TGCAGCGTTGATGCTACCCGGACTAGCGGGACTTACAATGAGCAGTTCTTC.

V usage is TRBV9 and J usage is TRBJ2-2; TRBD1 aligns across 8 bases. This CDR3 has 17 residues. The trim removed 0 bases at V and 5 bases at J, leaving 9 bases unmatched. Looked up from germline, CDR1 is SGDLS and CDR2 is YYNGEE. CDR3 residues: CASSVGGQGARTGELFF. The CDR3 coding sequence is TGTGCCAGCAGCGTAGGTGGCCAGGGGGCAAGGACCGGGGAGCTGTTTTTT.